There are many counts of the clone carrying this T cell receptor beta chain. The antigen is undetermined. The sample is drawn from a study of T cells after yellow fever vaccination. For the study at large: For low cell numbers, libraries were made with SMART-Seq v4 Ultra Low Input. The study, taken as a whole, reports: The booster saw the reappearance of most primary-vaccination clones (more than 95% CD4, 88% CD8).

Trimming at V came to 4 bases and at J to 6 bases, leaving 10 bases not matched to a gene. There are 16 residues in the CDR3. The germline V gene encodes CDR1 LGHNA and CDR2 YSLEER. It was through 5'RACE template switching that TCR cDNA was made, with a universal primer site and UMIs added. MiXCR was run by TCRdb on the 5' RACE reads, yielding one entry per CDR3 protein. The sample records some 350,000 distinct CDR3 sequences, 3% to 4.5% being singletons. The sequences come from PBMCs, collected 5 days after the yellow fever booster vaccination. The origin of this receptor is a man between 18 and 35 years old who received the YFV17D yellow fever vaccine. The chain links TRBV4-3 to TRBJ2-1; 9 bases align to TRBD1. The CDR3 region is CASSPALGQGFNEQFF. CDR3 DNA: TGCGCCAGCAGCCCTGCTTTGGGACAGGGATTCAATGAGCAGTTCTTC.